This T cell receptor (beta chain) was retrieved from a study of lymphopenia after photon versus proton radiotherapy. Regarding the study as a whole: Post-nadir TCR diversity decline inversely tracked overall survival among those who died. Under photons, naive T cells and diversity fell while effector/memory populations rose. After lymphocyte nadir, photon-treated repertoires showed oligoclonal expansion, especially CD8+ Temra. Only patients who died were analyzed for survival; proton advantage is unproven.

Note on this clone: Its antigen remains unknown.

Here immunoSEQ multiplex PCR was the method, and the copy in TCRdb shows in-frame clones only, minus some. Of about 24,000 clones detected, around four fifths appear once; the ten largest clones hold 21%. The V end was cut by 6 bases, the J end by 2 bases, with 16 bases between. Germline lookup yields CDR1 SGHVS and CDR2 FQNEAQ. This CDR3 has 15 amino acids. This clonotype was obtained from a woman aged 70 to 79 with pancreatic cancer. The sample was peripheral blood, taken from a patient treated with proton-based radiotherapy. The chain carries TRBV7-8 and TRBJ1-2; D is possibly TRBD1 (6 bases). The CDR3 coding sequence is TGTGCCAGCAGTCACAGGGTCATCGGGAACTATGGCTACACCTTC. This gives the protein CASSHRVIGNYGYTF.